Listed below are T cell receptor beta chains from one sample, sequenced in a study of early T cells in non-severe SARS-CoV-2 infection. Each CDR3 protein gets one entry after TCRdb re-called the 5' RACE reads with MiXCR. This sample has tens of thousands of distinct CDR3 sequences, with 5% found just once. The sample was whole blood, taken at baseline. These receptors were taken from an adult who was a healthcare worker with PCR-confirmed SARS-CoV-2 infection or an uninfected control (not recorded which). CDR3s leave out the opening cysteine and the closing phenylalanine or tryptophan.

TRBJ2-3 TRBV29-1 SVEWQGTVLIGTDTQY
TRBJ2-1 TRBV20-1 SARDTEGFTPGEQF
TRBJ2-7 TRBV20-1 SALGASGRVEQY
TRBJ2-2 TRBV7-3 ASSLPTPTDTGELF
TRBJ1-1 TRBV6-5 ASSYQGDTEAF
TRBJ2-3 TRBV20-1 SARDLLAGGPGFDTQY
TRBJ2-7 TRBV29-1 SVGQGFEQY
TRBJ1-2 TRBV5-1 ASSLGVPSNYGYT
TRBJ1-5 TRBV12-5 ASGLGTGVNQPQH
TRBJ2-3 TRBV10-2 ASTDAGAGTDTQY
TRBJ2-1 TRBV20-1 SASHSGTSRDNEQF
TRBJ2-1 TRBV6-6 ASSYSRGESEQF
TRBJ2-7 TRBV9 ASSVAGSYEQY
TRBJ1-1 TRBV7-2 ASSLVGGSMTEAF
TRBJ1-2 TRBV28 ASLRNGYGYT
TRBJ2-1 TRBV2 ASRPASASYNEQF
TRBJ2-3 TRBV5-4 ASSFSSGSTDTQY
TRBJ2-7 TRBV28 ASSLRSREQY
TRBJ2-2 TRBV4-1 ASSQSGSAGRTGELF
TRBJ1-1 TRBV30 AWSVGGGTEAF
TRBJ2-5 TRBV10-3 ATSVVKETQY
TRBJ2-5 TRBV6-5 ASSYDSETQY
TRBJ2-3 TRBV24-1 ATSTADTQY
TRBJ2-3 TRBV12-3/TRBV12-4 ASSLGGEEY
TRBJ2-1 TRBV27 ATEFRRGTANEQF
TRBJ2-7 TRBV28 ASSLYRQFYEQY
TRBJ1-3 TRBV18 ASSPTPTGNTIY
TRBJ1-6 TRBV27 ASSLPLAPGRRSPLH
TRBJ1-1 TRBV3-1 ASTTGGGRTEAF
TRBJ2-1 TRBV2 ASSETLAGGKNEQF
TRBJ1-1 TRBV20-1 SARDSGAKNTEAF
TRBJ2-7 TRBV2 ASALELAGGREQY
TRBJ1-5 TRBV20-1 SARAGGRVQPQH
TRBJ1-2 TRBV28 ASSYPGQGFGYT
TRBJ2-1 TRBV7-6 ASSQEDDEQF
TRBJ2-1 TRBV28 ASRGDRFLYNEQF
TRBJ2-1 TRBV2 ASELDSSYNEQF
TRBJ1-5 TRBV20-1 SARDLKFGPNQPQH
TRBJ2-3 TRBV28 ASSLSVGTGSTDTQY
TRBJ2-7 TRBV7-9 ASSSQGPSYEQY
TRBJ2-3 TRBV5-8 ASSFAGGVSTDTQY
TRBJ2-7 TRBV20-1 SARAGYEQY
TRBJ1-2 TRBV30 AWSRGGQAYYT
TRBJ2-7 TRBV2 ASSRDAGYEQY
TRBJ2-7 TRBV6-5 ASVRTLSGGEQY
TRBJ2-2 TRBV28 ASSGAGGGTGELF
TRBJ2-1 TRBV30 AWSVSEQF
TRBJ2-7 TRBV29-1 SVVTGRFYEQY
TRBJ2-1 TRBV12-3/TRBV12-4 ASSLGGDRVYNEQF
TRBJ2-7 TRBV9 ASSPRGASAYEQY
TRBJ1-6 TRBV7-3 ASSTTGFASPLH
TRBJ2-1 TRBV6-6 ASFMGGKQF
TRBJ2-2 TRBV5-6 ASSLGRINTGELF